The rows below give T cell receptor beta chains drawn from one sample of a study of technical replicates of blood from several donors. The assay was immunoSEQ multiplex PCR, and TCRdb's table has in-frame clones only and misses some. The table shows some 13,000 clones, with more than 85% occurring only once. The sample taken for sequencing was PBMCs. The receptors here all came from a human donor in good health. CDR3s include the opening cysteine and the closing phenylalanine or tryptophan. Fields, in order: V gene, J gene, CDR3 protein.

V gene: TRBV19; J gene: TRBJ1-2; CDR3 protein: CASSISSRERNYGYTF
V gene: TRBV5-1; J gene: TRBJ2-1; CDR3 protein: CASSLDLRASYNEQFF
V gene: TRBV9; J gene: TRBJ1-1; CDR3 protein: CASSVTGQWNTEAFF
V gene: TRBV2; J gene: TRBJ2-2; CDR3 protein: CASRPGQGATGELFF
V gene: TRBV18; J gene: TRBJ2-3; CDR3 protein: CASSGSTDTQYF
V gene: TRBV7-6; J gene: TRBJ2-7; CDR3 protein: CASIDLFGGYEQYF
V gene: TRBV29-1; J gene: TRBJ1-3; CDR3 protein: CSVRLGNTIYF
V gene: TRBV5-4; J gene: TRBJ2-5; CDR3 protein: CASRRSRGGETQYF
V gene: TRBV18; J gene: TRBJ1-1; CDR3 protein: CASSPAEGVNTEAFF
V gene: TRBV7-8; J gene: TRBJ2-1; CDR3 protein: CASSLAYYNEQFF
V gene: TRBV30; J gene: TRBJ1-3; CDR3 protein: CAWSVGTGLGNTIYF